This is a list of T cell receptor beta chains from one sample in a study of monozygotic twins with inflammatory bowel disease. TCRdb derives one entry per CDR3 protein from the 5' RACE reads, leaving out DNA. Recorded for this sample: about 330,000 distinct CDR3 sequences. The sequencing input was blood. The receptors were gathered from a human donor with ulcerative colitis or Crohn's disease, or a healthy co-twin of an affected twin (not recorded which). CDR3s include the opening cysteine and the closing phenylalanine or tryptophan.

CDR3	V	J	length
CASSRWNDYNEQFF	TRBV27	TRBJ2-1	14
CASGWLWGTEAFF	TRBV28	TRBJ1-1	13
CASSLGQGDEQFF	TRBV7-2	TRBJ2-1	13
CATSDWGGAEAFF	TRBV24-1	TRBJ1-1	13
CASRDRVLDTQYF	TRBV19	TRBJ2-3	13
CSARHETNSPLHF	TRBV20-1	TRBJ1-6	13
CASSFNRGTGELFF	TRBV11-2	TRBJ2-2	14
CAWSVRVGYEQYF	TRBV30	TRBJ2-7	13
CASSSGSQESTEAFF	TRBV12-3/TRBV12-4	TRBJ1-1	15
CASSALDRPSFYEQYF	TRBV5-4	TRBJ2-7	16
CASSRGLALTGELFF	TRBV12-3/TRBV12-4	TRBJ2-2	15
CASSLGGSGNTEAFF	TRBV5-1	TRBJ1-1	15
CSVAGTENTYEQYF	TRBV29-1	TRBJ2-7	14
CASSLGIWNTEAFF	TRBV5-1	TRBJ1-1	14
CSAEWVMSTDTQYF	TRBV20-1	TRBJ2-3	14
CASSPTGSLPQHF	TRBV27	TRBJ1-5	13
CASSSFYSGELFF	TRBV11-2	TRBJ2-2	13
CASSTRGINTEAFF	TRBV12-3/TRBV12-4	TRBJ1-1	14
CASSWSSGANVLTF	TRBV7-9	TRBJ2-6	14
CASRPFLTGPNTEAFF	TRBV4-3	TRBJ1-1	16
CAISGIGQGGEQYF	TRBV10-3	TRBJ2-7	14